This TCR beta chain is drawn from a study of cytotoxic CD8 clonotypes in ibrutinib-treated CLL. Genomic DNA in a quantity of about 2.1 micrograms was derived from cryopreserved PBMCs for TCR beta libraries. Notes on this clone: Its matching antigen is unknown.

Broader study findings: Public clonotypes were seen rarely and were contracted or stable on treatment.

Germline V gene data show CDR1 as SGHRS and CDR2 as YFSETQ. The CDR3 runs to 16 residues. V lost 0 bases, J lost 0 bases, and 9 bases lay in between. Target depth was 1 in 200,000 to 1 in 1 million T cells, about 10x per clonotype. Measured with immunoSEQ multiplex PCR; TCRdb has only the in-frame clones, and not every one. The sample holds some 63,000 clones, about nine tenths seen once. The source was PBMCs, collected after 12 months of ibrutinib treatment. The sequence derives from a human donor with chronic lymphocytic leukemia. The chain recombines TRBV5-1 with TRBJ2-2, with D uncertain. CDR3: CASSLGWNANTGELFF. CDR3 DNA sequence: TGCGCCAGCAGCTTGGGCTGGAACGCGAACACCGGGGAGCTGTTTTTT.